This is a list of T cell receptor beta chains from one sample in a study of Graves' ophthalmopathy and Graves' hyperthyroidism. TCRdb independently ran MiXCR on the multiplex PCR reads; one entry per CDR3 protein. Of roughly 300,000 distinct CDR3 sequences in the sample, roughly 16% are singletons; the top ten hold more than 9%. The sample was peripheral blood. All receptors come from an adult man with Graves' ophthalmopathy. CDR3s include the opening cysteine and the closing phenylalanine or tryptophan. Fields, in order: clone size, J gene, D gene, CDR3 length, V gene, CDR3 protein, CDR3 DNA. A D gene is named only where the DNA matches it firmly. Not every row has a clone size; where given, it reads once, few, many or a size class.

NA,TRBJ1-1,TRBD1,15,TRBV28,CASAGTGALLTEAFF,TGTGCCAGCGCCGGGACAGGGGCGCTCCTCACTGAAGCTTTCTTT
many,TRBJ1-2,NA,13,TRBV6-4,CASSRNSNYGYTF,TGTGCCAGCAGTAGGAATTCTAACTATGGCTACACCTTC
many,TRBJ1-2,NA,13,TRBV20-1,CSARSGVNYGYTF,TGCAGTGCTCGGTCAGGGGTGAACTATGGCTACACCTTC
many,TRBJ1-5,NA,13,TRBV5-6,CASSRYDNQPQHF,TGTGCCAGCAGCAGATACGACAATCAGCCCCAGCATTTT
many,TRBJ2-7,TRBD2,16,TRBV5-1,CATRRTSGRDLYEQYF,TGCGCCACCCGAAGGACTAGCGGGAGGGACTTATACGAGCAGTACTTC
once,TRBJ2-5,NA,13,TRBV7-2,CASSLVDWETQYF,TGTGCCAGCAGCTTAGTGGACTGGGAGACCCAGTACTTC
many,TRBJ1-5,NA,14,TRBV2,CASRPGYSNQPQHF,TGTGCCAGCAGGCCAGGGTATAGCAATCAGCCCCAGCATTTT
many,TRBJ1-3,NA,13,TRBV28,CASRVFSGNTIYF,TGTGCCAGCAGGGTTTTCTCTGGAAACACCATATATTTT
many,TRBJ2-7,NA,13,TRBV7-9,CASSLASVGEQYF,TGTGCCAGCAGCTTAGCCTCGGTGGGGGAGCAGTACTTC
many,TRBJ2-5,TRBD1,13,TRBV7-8,CASRSGQGLTQYF,TGTGCCAGCAGATCGGGACAGGGTCTGACCCAGTACTTC
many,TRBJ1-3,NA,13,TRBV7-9,CASISTSGNTIYF,TGTGCCAGCATTAGTACCTCTGGAAACACCATATATTTT
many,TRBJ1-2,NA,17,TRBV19,CASSIDLWTPRIDGYTF,TGTGCCAGTAGTATAGATCTATGGACCCCCCGGATAGATGGCTACACCTTC
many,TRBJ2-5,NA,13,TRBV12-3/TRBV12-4,CASSGHSQETQYF,TGTGCCAGCAGTGGACATAGCCAAGAGACCCAGTACTTC
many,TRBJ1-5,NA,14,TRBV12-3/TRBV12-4,CASSLWGLNQPQHF,TGTGCCAGCAGTTTGTGGGGGCTTAATCAGCCCCAGCATTTT
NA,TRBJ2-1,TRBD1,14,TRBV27,CASSLLAGTEEQFF,TGTGCCAGCAGTTTACTGGCCGGGACAGAAGAGCAGTTCTTC
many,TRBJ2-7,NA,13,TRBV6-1,CASSETVPYEQYF,TGTGCCAGCAGCGAGACAGTCCCTTACGAGCAGTACTTC
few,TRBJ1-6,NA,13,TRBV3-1,CASSQGSNSPLHF,TGTGCCAGCAGCCAGGGGAGTAATTCACCCCTCCACTTT